The rows below give T cell receptor beta chains drawn from one sample of a study of beta chain features in type 1 diabetes. Clones were sequenced by immunoSEQ multiplex PCR, and TCRdb holds only the in-frame ones, with some missing. The sample has about 620,000 clones, 15% to 17% seen once; the top ten hold approximately 0.093%. Sequenced material: naive CD4+ T cells from blood. These receptors were collected from a young man in good health. Each CDR3 is given with its conserved first and last residue. D genes are given only for firm matches. The listing skips clone size in some rows; elsewhere it reads once, few, many or a size class.

V gene	J gene	D gene	clone size	CDR3 protein	CDR3 DNA
TRBV27	TRBJ2-7	TRBD1	-	CASSTDRTGGAAVYEQYF	TGTGCCAGCAGTACTGACCGGACAGGGGGCGCCGCGGTCTACGAGCAGTACTTC
TRBV7-2	TRBJ2-1	-	-	CASSLVWGYNEQFF	TGTGCCAGCAGCTTAGTTTGGGGATACAATGAGCAGTTCTTC
TRBV30	TRBJ1-4	-	-	CAWSLTSGLNEKLFF	TGTGCCTGGAGTCTCACTTCAGGGCTTAATGAAAAACTGTTTTTT
TRBV11-3	TRBJ1-5	-	-	CASSPRSQPQHF	TGTGCCAGCAGCCCTCGGAGTCAGCCCCAGCATTTT
TRBV15	TRBJ2-5	-	-	CATSRDLGTQYF	TGTGCCACCAGCAGAGATCTGGGGACCCAGTACTTC
TRBV9	TRBJ1-4	TRBD1	-	CASSGETGINEKLFF	TGTGCCAGCAGCGGAGAGACAGGGATTAATGAAAAACTGTTTTTT
TRBV28	TRBJ1-4	TRBD1	-	CASSLDRGYEKLFF	TGTGCCAGCAGCCTGGACAGGGGCTATGAAAAACTGTTTTTT
TRBV18	TRBJ2-7	TRBD2	-	CASSLHQREMAYEQYF	TGTGCCAGCTCACTACATCAGCGGGAGATGGCCTACGAGCAGTACTTC
TRBV4-1	TRBJ2-7	TRBD1	few	CASSQGGQGAYEQYF	TGCGCCAGCAGCCAAGGGGGACAGGGAGCCTACGAGCAGTACTTC
TRBV28	TRBJ1-1	-	-	CASSSGQNTEAFF	TGTGCCAGCAGTTCCGGACAGAACACTGAAGCTTTCTTT
TRBV30	TRBJ1-6	-	-	CAWSRQGYYSPLHF	TGTGCCTGGAGTCGCCAGGGATATTATTCACCCCTCCACTTT
TRBV14	TRBJ2-2	-	-	CASSQERRAGGELFF	TGTGCCAGCAGCCAAGAACGCAGGGCTGGCGGGGAGCTGTTTTTT
TRBV28	TRBJ2-5	-	-	CASGRMGGETQYF	TGTGCCAGCGGGCGGATGGGTGGGGAGACCCAGTACTTC
TRBV7-2	TRBJ2-3	TRBD1	few	CASSFRGRRTDTQYF	TGTGCCAGCAGCTTCAGGGGGCGCAGGACAGATACGCAGTATTTT
TRBV23-1	TRBJ1-1	-	few	CASSHGKGGSTEAFF	TGCGCCAGCAGTCACGGGAAGGGAGGAAGCACTGAAGCTTTCTTT
TRBV27	TRBJ2-7	-	few	CASSFGRGIVYEQYF	TGTGCCAGCAGTTTTGGCCGGGGAATAGTCTACGAGCAGTACTTC
TRBV28	TRBJ2-7	-	few	CASSLGTRGEQYF	TGTGCCAGCAGTTTAGGGACCCGGGGCGAGCAGTACTTC
TRBV18	TRBJ2-5	-	-	CASSRTGPQETQYF	TGTGCCAGCTCACGAACGGGGCCTCAAGAGACCCAGTACTTC
TRBV19	TRBJ1-1	TRBD1	-	CASRPNRGHMNTEAFF	TGTGCCAGTAGGCCAAACAGGGGGCACATGAACACTGAAGCTTTCTTT
TRBV5-6	TRBJ1-2	TRBD1	-	CASSLAGQAYGYTF	TGTGCCAGCAGCTTGGCCGGACAGGCCTATGGCTACACCTTC
TRBV27	TRBJ1-2	TRBD1	few	CASSFALQGVRYGYTF	TGTGCCAGCAGTTTTGCGCTCCAGGGGGTACGCTATGGCTACACCTTC
TRBV4-2	TRBJ2-7	TRBD1	-	CASSRSSDRGSHEQYF	TGTGCCAGCAGCCGGTCCTCGGACAGGGGTAGCCACGAGCAGTACTTC